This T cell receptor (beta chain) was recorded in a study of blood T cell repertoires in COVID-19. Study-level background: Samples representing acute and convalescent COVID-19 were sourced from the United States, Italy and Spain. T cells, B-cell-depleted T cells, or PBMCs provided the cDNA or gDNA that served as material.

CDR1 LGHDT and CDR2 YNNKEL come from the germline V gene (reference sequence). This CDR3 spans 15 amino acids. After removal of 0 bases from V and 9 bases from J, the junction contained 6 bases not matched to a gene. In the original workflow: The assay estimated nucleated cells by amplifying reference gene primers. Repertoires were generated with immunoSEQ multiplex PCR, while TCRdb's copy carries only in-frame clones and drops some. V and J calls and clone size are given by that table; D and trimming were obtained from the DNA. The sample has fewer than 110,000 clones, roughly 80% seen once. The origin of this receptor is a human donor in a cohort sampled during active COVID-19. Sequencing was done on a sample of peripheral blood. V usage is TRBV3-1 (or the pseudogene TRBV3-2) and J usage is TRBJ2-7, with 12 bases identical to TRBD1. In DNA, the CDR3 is TGTGCCAGCAGCCAAGATGGGACAGGGGGCACAGGGCAGTACTTC. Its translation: CASSQDGTGGTGQYF.